These 13 T cell receptor beta chains originate from one sample sequenced in a study of metastatic and nonmetastatic thyroid tumors. Thyroid surgery had not been preceded by any treatment in any patient. Through MiXCR, TCRdb re-clonotyped the PCR reads. The sample lists fewer than 25,000 clones; approximately 10% were seen once. Sequenced sample: blood. The receptors here all came from a female donor with papillary thyroid cancer or a benign thyroid nodule (not recorded which). Some clones in this sample may be carry-over from other donors' samples.

Judged by abundance, this clone is medium-sized. The chain carries TRBV28 and TRBJ2-7; possible D gene TRBD2, 6 bases. V shed 3 bases and J shed 0 bases, with 18 bases lying between them. CDR3 length: 17 residues. Germline V gene lookup returns CDR1 MDHEN and CDR2 SYDVKM. Here the CDR3 DNA reads TGTGCCAGCAGTTTTAGATGTTGGGCGGGGAGCTCCTACGAGCAGTACTTC. This gives the protein CASSFRCWAGSSYEQYF.

In its sample, this clone was seen many times. The chain joins TRBV6-6 to TRBJ1-5; D perhaps matches TRBD1 (5 bases). V was clipped by 7 bases and J by 3 bases, with 28 bases between them. The CDR3 has 19 residues. Germline assignment: CDR1 MNHNY and CDR2 SVGAGI (reference sequence). The CDR3 sequence is CASTTPGLGLGQANQPQHF. DNA for the CDR3: TGTGCCAGCACCACCCCGGGACTGGGGTTGGGCCAGGCCAATCAGCCCCAGCATTTT.

By sample share, this clone is medium-sized. The chain has TRBV6-4 and TRBJ2-1, with unresolved D. The CDR3 extends over 16 amino acids. Germline V lookup: CDR1 MRHNA, CDR2 SNTAGT. With 3 bases removed from V and 0 bases from J, the gap between germline ends came to 12 bases. CDR3 nucleotide sequence: TGTGCCAGCAGTGATGGGGTTGAAAGCTCCTACAATGAGCAGTTCTTC. Amino acids: CASSDGVESSYNEQFF.

As for this clone: The CDR3 carries no conserved terminal phenylalanine or tryptophan, so it likely arises from a read error. It is unclear where the CDR3 begins or ends on the DNA, so no DNA is shown, and the CDR3 is as TCRdb lists it. The rearrangement links TRBV7-2 to TRBJ2-4; TRBD2, the table's D call, lacks a check against the DNA. The CDR3 is made up of 9 amino acids, end residues included. Germline values: CDR1 SGHTA, CDR2 FQGNSA. The CDR3 loop reads CASSLGRGR.

The table lists this clone with many counts. This sample also contains other DNA sequences that code for the same CDR3. V and J are TRBV28 and TRBJ2-2, with 8 positions matching TRBD2. This CDR3 is 16 amino acids long. The V and J ends lost 2 bases and 3 bases, in that order; junction bases with no gene match: 5. Germline V CDR1 and CDR2: MDHEN, SYDVKM. CDR3 sequence reads: CASSLPLAAYTGELFF. CDR3 DNA: TGTGCCAGCAGTTTACCACTAGCGGCCTACACCGGGGAGCTGTTTTTT.

This clone was seen repeatedly, ten times or more. The genes are TRBV19 and TRBJ2-3; D is tentatively TRBD1 or TRBD2 (5 bases each). Germline CDR1 LNHDA, CDR2 SQIVND (reference sequence). The CDR3 length is 13 residues. The V and J ends lost 6 bases and 4 bases respectively, with 11 bases between them. CDR3 loop: CASSGDGADTQYF. For the CDR3, the DNA is TGTGCCAGTAGCGGGGACGGCGCAGATACGCAGTATTTT.

This clone has at least ten counts. V usage is TRBV7-9 and J usage is TRBJ1-1; D perhaps matches TRBD1 (5 bases). Germline V gene data show CDR1 as SEHNR and CDR2 as FQNEAQ (reference sequence). The CDR3 consists of 14 residues. Trimming shortened V by 1 base and J by 5 bases, and 11 bases separated the two germline ends. The CDR3 spells CASSLEGLGTEAFF. CDR3 nucleotide sequence: TGTGCCAGCAGCTTAGAGGGGTTGGGTACTGAAGCTTTCTTT.

This chain connects TRBV14 to TRBJ1-2; possible D gene TRBD1, 5 bases. The CDR3 runs to 15 residues. With 3 bases removed from V and 0 bases from J, the gap between germline ends came to 11 bases. Germline V lookup: CDR1 SGHDN, CDR2 FVKESK. The CDR3 DNA follows: TGTGCCAGCAGCCATGGGGGACCGACTAACTATGGCTACACCTTC. Protein: CASSHGGPTNYGYTF.

This clone was seen a few times. This chain joins TRBV27 and TRBJ2-7, with D tentatively TRBD1 (6 bases). The CDR3 contains 14 residues. V was pared by 5 bases and J by 5 bases, with 16 bases between. Looked up from germline, CDR1 is MNHEY and CDR2 is SMNVEV (reference sequence). CDR3 coding DNA: TGTGCCAGCAGTCCGGCCGACAGGTCCCACGAGCAGTACTTC. This encodes CASSPADRSHEQYF.

This clone was counted many times. J is TRBJ2-3 and V is TRBV2; the D gene is possibly TRBD2 (5 bases). CDR3 length: 15 residues. Germline V gene lookup returns CDR1 SNHLY and CDR2 FYNNEI. V was cut by 5 bases and J by 2 bases, with 14 bases left in between. CDR3: CASSKLAILTDTQYF. Written as DNA, the CDR3 is TGTGCCAGCAGTAAGTTAGCGATACTCACAGATACGCAGTATTTT.

This clone has ten or more counts. The V gene is TRBV5-1, the J gene TRBJ2-3, with TRBD2 matching 9 bases. The CDR3 loop spans 16 amino acids. Germline V gives CDR1 SGHRS, CDR2 YFSETQ. The J segment lost 4 bases and the V segment lost 2 bases, leaving 8 bases of the junction unmatched. DNA of the CDR3: TGCGCCAGCAGCTTTGGCGGGAGGGCTGGGGCAGATACGCAGTATTTT. Residues: CASSFGGRAGADTQYF. Full variable domain (remainder filled in from reference TRBV5-1 and TRBJ2-3): KAGVTQTPRYLIKTRGQQVTLSCSPISGHRSVSWYQQTPGQGLQFLFEYFSETQRNKGNFPGRFSGRQFSNSRSEMNVSTLELGDSALYLCASSFGGRAGADTQYFGPGTRLTVL.

V is TRBV6-2 or TRBV6-3 and J is TRBJ2-1; the D is unclear. Germline CDR1 and CDR2: MNHEY and SVGEGT. V shed 0 bases and J shed 2 bases, with 8 bases lying between them. The CDR3 runs to 15 residues. DNA for the CDR3: TGTGCCAGCAGTTACTCGGGGTGGACCTACAATGAGCAGTTCTTC. Its protein product is CASSYSGWTYNEQFF.

The sample holds many counts of this clone. The chain joins TRBV5-1 to TRBJ2-1, with TRBD2 matching 14 bases. The length of the CDR3 is 17 residues. From germline, CDR1 is SGHRS and CDR2 YFSETQ. V shed 3 bases, J shed 9 bases, and the junction held 11 bases outside the gene matches. The CDR3 nucleotides read TGCGCCAGCAGCTCGGGACTAGCGGGAGTCTCAACTAGTGAGCAGTTCTTC. Its protein is CASSSGLAGVSTSEQFF.